This T cell receptor beta chain was sequenced for a study of radiotherapy plus CTLA-4 blockade in lung cancer. Study at large: Objective responses arose in approximately 17% of patients, and roughly 31% experienced disease control.

It was focal radiation plus CTLA-4 blockade with ipilimumab that patients with chemo-refractory metastatic non-small-cell lung cancer received. A remark on this clone: Antigen specificity is unknown.

Sequenced by immunoSEQ multiplex PCR; TCRdb stores in-frame clones only, minus some. Seen here are fewer than 85,000 clones, approximately 86% observed once, and the top ten hold roughly 0.95%. Points from the study as a whole: Early blood T cell clone changes and increased post-radiation serum interferon-beta were reportedly the strongest response predictors. Among blood TCR repertoires after radiotherapy plus ipilimumab, tumor-derived clones expanded.

The receptor's source is a human donor with non-small cell lung cancer who had stable disease on radiotherapy plus ipilimumab. The sequenced sample was peripheral blood, obtained from a patient treated with radiotherapy plus ipilimumab.

The DNA for the CDR3 is TGTGCCAGCAGTGGCGGACAGGCTATGGAGACCCAGTACTTC. It encodes CASSGGQAMETQYF. This chain uses TRBV28 with TRBJ2-5; TRBD1 aligns across 7 bases. V dropped 5 bases and J dropped 5; count of bases not matched to a gene: 8. Per the germline V gene, CDR1 is MDHEN and CDR2 is SYDVKM. The CDR3 spans 14 residues.